This is a list of T cell receptor beta chains from one sample in a study of OX40 agonist ivuxolimab in advanced cancers. The assay was immunoSEQ multiplex PCR, and TCRdb's table has in-frame clones only and misses some. The profile shows approximately 70,000 clones, around 83% of them singletons. The material was CD4+ or CD8+ T cells sorted from blood, obtained in a trial of the OX40 agonist ivuxolimab. These receptors all come from an adult with an advanced solid tumor such as melanoma, head and neck, liver or kidney cancer. CDR3s include the opening cysteine and the closing phenylalanine or tryptophan. A D gene is named only where the DNA matches it firmly. Size tells how often a clone was seen (once, few, many) or the class of an expanded clone, and some rows leave it out.

TRBV10-3	NA	NA	TRBJ1-4	CAIGSGGFGEKLLF	TGTGCCATCGGGTCTGGGGGTTTTGGGGAAAAACTGCTTTTT
TRBV6-6	NA	NA	TRBJ2-1	CASSYDGRNEQFF	TGTGCCAGCAGTTACGACGGTAGGAATGAGCAGTTCTTC
TRBV7-2	NA	NA	TRBJ2-7	CASSFRTPGTEQYF	TGTGCCAGCAGCTTTAGGACTCCGGGGACCGAGCAGTACTTC
TRBV6-5	TRBD1	NA	TRBJ1-2	CASSSQGAVVGYTF	TGTGCCAGCAGTTCCCAGGGGGCTGTGGTTGGCTACACCTTC
TRBV10-3	TRBD1	once	TRBJ1-1	CAISRRTGAPNTEAFF	TGTGCCATCAGTCGAAGGACAGGGGCCCCGAACACTGAAGCTTTCTTT
TRBV7-7	NA	NA	TRBJ2-5	CASSLEGGETQYF	TGTGCTAGCAGCCTAGAGGGTGGCGAGACCCAGTACTTC
TRBV5-6	TRBD1	NA	TRBJ1-1	CASSSIGQGFWNTEAFF	TGTGCCAGCAGTTCCATTGGACAGGGGTTTTGGAACACTGAAGCTTTCTTT
TRBV2	NA	NA	TRBJ1-1	CASSPERAGTNTEAFF	TGTGCCAGCAGCCCGGAAAGGGCAGGGACGAACACTGAAGCTTTCTTT
TRBV20-1	NA	NA	TRBJ2-5	CSQSPSQTQYF	TGCAGTCAGTCCCCTTCGCAGACCCAGTACTTC
TRBV2	NA	NA	TRBJ2-3	CASKLRGSYTDTQYF	TGTGCCAGCAAGTTAAGGGGGAGCTACACAGATACGCAGTATTTT
TRBV2	NA	once	TRBJ1-1	CASRDEGNTEAFF	TGTGCCAGCAGGGACGAAGGGAACACTGAAGCTTTCTTT
TRBV28	TRBD1	NA	TRBJ1-5	CASSLTGGVQPQHF	TGTGCCAGCAGTCTTACAGGGGGCGTTCAGCCCCAGCATTTT
TRBV6-5	NA	NA	TRBJ1-1	CASSYAGVKNTEAFF	TGTGCCAGCAGTTACGCAGGGGTTAAAAACACTGAAGCTTTCTTT
TRBV18	NA	NA	TRBJ1-1	CASSPPGFTDEAFF	TGTGCCAGCTCACCACCCGGGTTTACGGATGAAGCTTTCTTT
TRBV7-9	NA	NA	TRBJ1-6	CASSSSVGTPLHF	TGTGCCAGCAGCTCCTCCGTCGGGACACCCCTCCACTTT
TRBV6-1	TRBD2	NA	TRBJ2-1	CASGLAANNEQFF	TGTGCCAGCGGACTAGCGGCAAACAATGAGCAGTTCTTC
TRBV7-9	TRBD1	NA	TRBJ2-7	CASSPPTGSSYEQYF	TGTGCCAGCAGCCCCCCGACAGGGTCCTCCTACGAGCAGTACTTC
TRBV7-2	TRBD2	NA	TRBJ2-5	CASSGGTSGNQETQYF	TGTGCCAGCAGCGGCGGGACTAGCGGAAACCAAGAGACCCAGTACTTC
TRBV6-4	TRBD1	NA	TRBJ1-2	CASSDQGADGYTF	TGTGCCAGCAGTGACCAGGGGGCTGATGGCTACACCTTC
TRBV5-1	TRBD2	NA	TRBJ2-5	CASSQTSLETQYF	TGCGCCAGCAGCCAGACTAGCCTGGAGACCCAGTACTTC
TRBV7-9	TRBD1	NA	TRBJ1-2	CASSPISTGEGYGYTF	TGTGCCAGCAGCCCAATATCGACAGGGGAAGGCTATGGCTACACCTTC
TRBV2	NA	NA	TRBJ2-5	CASSRGRQETQYF	TGTGCCAGCAGTCGCGGACGGCAAGAGACCCAGTACTTC
TRBV6-1	NA	NA	TRBJ1-5	CASSEHQGQPQHF	TGTGCCAGCAGTGAGCACCAAGGTCAGCCCCAGCATTTT
TRBV18	TRBD1	NA	TRBJ2-1	CASSPGTGGAWNEQFF	TGTGCCAGCTCACCCGGGACAGGGGGCGCCTGGAATGAGCAGTTCTTC
TRBV28	NA	NA	TRBJ1-4	CASSLRFGNGEKLFF	TGTGCCAGCAGTTTAAGGTTCGGGAACGGTGAAAAACTGTTTTTT
TRBV14	NA	NA	TRBJ1-6	CASSQEAWRGSSYNSPLHF	TGTGCCAGCAGCCAAGAAGCTTGGCGGGGTAGCTCCTATAATTCACCCCTCCACTTT
TRBV7-9	NA	NA	TRBJ2-7	CASSLRRSGEVAYEQYF	TGTGCCAGCAGCTTACGCAGGTCGGGAGAAGTGGCCTACGAGCAGTACTTC
TRBV28	NA	NA	TRBJ2-7	CASGKSSALYEQYF	TGTGCCAGCGGAAAGTCCTCAGCCCTCTACGAGCAGTACTTC
TRBV6-6	TRBD1	few	TRBJ1-5	CASSGQGDQPQHF	TGTGCCAGCAGTGGACAGGGCGATCAGCCCCAGCATTTT
TRBV6-6	TRBD2	NA	TRBJ2-1	CASRTPTGLVRNEQFF	TGTGCCAGCAGAACTCCCACGGGACTAGTTCGAAATGAGCAGTTCTTC
TRBV6-5	NA	NA	TRBJ2-1	CASTQGHNSYNEQFF	TGTGCCAGCACCCAAGGGCATAACTCCTACAATGAGCAGTTCTTC
TRBV11-2	NA	NA	TRBJ1-2	CASSLSVEGYTF	TGTGCCAGCAGCCTATCAGTCGAGGGCTACACCTTC
TRBV4-1	TRBD1	NA	TRBJ1-2	CASSHRQGRGYTF	TGCGCCAGCAGCCATAGACAGGGGCGAGGCTACACCTTC
TRBV6-1	TRBD1	NA	TRBJ1-2	CASSGIGTDGYTF	TGTGCCAGCAGTGGGATAGGGACAGATGGCTACACCTTC
TRBV19	TRBD2	NA	TRBJ2-7	CASSMAPGTKGEQYF	TGTGCCAGTAGTATGGCCCCCGGGACTAAGGGCGAGCAGTACTTC
TRBV14	TRBD2	few	TRBJ2-3	CASSQDPSGSGADTQYF	TGTGCCAGCAGCCAAGATCCCAGCGGGAGCGGGGCAGATACGCAGTATTTT
TRBV11-2	NA	NA	TRBJ2-7	CASSPHSYEQYF	TGTGCCAGCAGCCCCCACTCCTACGAGCAGTACTTC
TRBV27	TRBD1	NA	TRBJ1-5	CASSPGQGNQPQHF	TGTGCCAGCAGTCCTGGACAGGGTAATCAGCCCCAGCATTTT
TRBV2	TRBD1	NA	TRBJ1-1	CASSEGQEVRAFF	TGTGCCAGCAGTGAGGGACAGGAGGTAAGGGCTTTCTTT
TRBV5-8	TRBD1	NA	TRBJ2-7	CASSFAGTASYEQYF	TGTGCCAGCAGCTTCGCCGGGACAGCTTCCTACGAGCAGTACTTC
TRBV7-2	NA	NA	TRBJ2-1	CASSLAGLRGEQFF	TGTGCCAGCAGCTTAGCAGGACTCAGGGGTGAGCAGTTCTTC
TRBV19	NA	once	TRBJ2-7	CASSMGRTGSEQYF	TGTGCCAGTAGTATGGGCAGGACCGGATCAGAGCAGTACTTC
TRBV11-3	TRBD1	NA	TRBJ2-1	CASSFVQGAGEQFF	TGTGCCAGCAGCTTCGTACAGGGGGCTGGGGAGCAGTTCTTC